Following are 4 T cell receptor beta chains from one sample sequenced in a study of blood T cells in healthy people across ages. A second PCR of roughly 7 to 11 cycles used a sample-barcoded 5' primer and a J-beta primer mix. TCRdb processed the 5' RACE reads anew with MiXCR; each CDR3 protein has one entry. The sample records 550,000 to 750,000 distinct CDR3 sequences, around 20% being singletons. Sequencing input: blood. The receptors come from a man between 70 and 80 years old in good health.

A few counts support this clonotype. V is TRBV5-1 and J is TRBJ2-5, with D unclear. V gave up 4 bases and J gave up 3 bases, with 10 bases separating them. The CDR3 runs 13 residues. Germline assignment: CDR1 SGHRS and CDR2 YFSETQ. The CDR3 sequence: CASSPDPEETQYF. CDR3 nucleotide sequence: TGCGCCAGCAGCCCCGACCCGGAAGAGACCCAGTACTTC.

The CDR3 is CASSLAGPRGNEQFF. Here the CDR3 DNA reads TGTGCCAGCAGCTTAGCCGGCCCCAGGGGCAATGAGCAGTTCTTC. V usage is TRBV7-8 and J usage is TRBJ2-5, with a weak D call TRBD1 (6 bases). The DNA matches TRBJ2-1 better at its end, which makes the J call doubtful. The germline V gene has CDR1 SGHVS and CDR2 FQNEAQ. The CDR3 loop spans 15 amino acids.

In its sample, this clonotype was seen a few times. The V gene is TRBV14, the J gene TRBJ1-2, with TRBD1 as a possible D gene (5 bases). Trimming left V 4 bases short and J 0 bases short, with 15 bases between. This CDR3 contains 16 residues. Germline CDR1 is SGHDN and CDR2 is FVKESK. CDR3: CASSRIGRTTNYGYTF. The CDR3 coding sequence is TGTGCCAGCAGCCGTATAGGCAGGACAACTAACTATGGCTACACCTTC.

The chain couples TRBV20-1 to TRBJ1-5, with 7 bases that match TRBD1. The junction had 5 bases not matched to a gene; V was cut back by 3 bases and J by 6 bases. The length of the CDR3 is 13 residues. CDR1 is DFQATT and CDR2 is SNEGSKA in the germline V gene (reference sequence). CDR3 sequence reads: CSASPDRVQPQHF. CDR3 in DNA: TGCAGTGCTAGCCCCGACAGGGTTCAGCCCCAGCATTTT.